These 13 T cell receptor beta chains originate from one sample sequenced in a study of regulatory T cells in long-lasting Graves disease. Stated time point: newly diagnosed GD, antithyroid drugs for less than 3 months. The TCR library used RNA extracted from PBMCs. Arm-PCR of CDR3 regions with iRepertoire HTBI primers generated TCR beta libraries. A single record per CDR3 protein comes from TCRdb applying MiXCR to the multiplex PCR reads. The sample lists hundreds of thousands of distinct CDR3 sequences, approximately 15% seen once, with about 17% in the top ten. The data also belong to a second study, concerning T cells in Graves' hyperthyroidism and ophthalmopathy.

Sample: peripheral blood mononuclear cells (PBMCs), taken at new diagnosis, from a patient treated with antithyroid drugs. These TCRs come from a woman in her twenties or thirties with Graves disease.

This clonotype was detected only a few times. The gene calls are TRBV10-3 and TRBJ2-7; D possibly corresponds to TRBD1 (5 bases). Trimming took 5 bases from V and 5 from J, leaving 22 bases between them. The CDR3 covers 16 residues. Germline CDR1 reads ENHRY; CDR2 reads SYGVKD. CDR3 region: CAISYDLSIQGNEQYF. The CDR3 DNA is TGTGCCATCAGTTATGATCTGAGTATCCAGGGCAACGAGCAGTACTTC.

This clonotype was seen ten or more times. This chain's CDR3 is CASSWGVVSALHF. In DNA form, the CDR3 reads TGTGCCAGCAGTTGGGGGGTGGTGTCGGCCCTCCACTTT. The V call is TRBV28, the J call TRBJ1-6; maybe TRBD1 (5 bases). Germline V gives CDR1 MDHEN, CDR2 SYDVKM. The CDR3 loop spans 13 amino acids. V was cut by 4 bases and J by 14 bases, with 15 bases left in between.

This clonotype turned up a few times. Here the CDR3 reads CAWSVTFTDTQYF. The CDR3 region has the DNA TGTGCCTGGAGTGTAACTTTCACAGATACGCAGTATTTT. The V gene is TRBV30, the J gene TRBJ2-3; D remains ambiguous. The CDR3 runs 13 residues. From germline, CDR1 is GTSNPN and CDR2 SVGIG (reference sequence). The V gene lost 0 bases and the J gene lost 2 bases, with 6 bases spanning the gap.

The chain carries TRBV6-2 or TRBV6-3 and TRBJ1-1; the D is unclear. Trimming shortened V by 4 bases and J by 13 bases, and 22 bases separated the two germline ends. From germline, CDR1 is MNHEY and CDR2 SVGEGT. CDR3 size: 14 residues. The CDR3, as DNA: TGTGCCAGCAGTTCTGTAGGACTTCGGGGATGGGTTTTCTTT. Its translation: CASSSVGLRGWVFF.

This clonotype occurred many times. The J gene is TRBJ2-5, the V gene TRBV20-1; possible D gene TRBD2, 5 bases. The CDR3 has 14 amino acids. Germline CDR1 reads DFQATT; CDR2 reads SNEGSKA (reference sequence). The ends were cut back, 0 bases at V and 3 bases at J, with 11 bases in the middle. In nucleotides, the CDR3 is TGCAGTGCTAGAGATTTGAGGGAGAAAGAGACCCAGTACTTC. Translating it yields CSARDLREKETQYF.

V gene TRBV10-3 combines with J gene TRBJ2-1, with 11 bases identical to TRBD2. Germline V CDR1 and CDR2: ENHRY, SYGVKD. The CDR3 runs to 15 residues. J lost 10 bases, V lost 7 bases, and 12 bases had no gene match. This CDR3 reads CAIMTTSGMAGEQFF. In DNA, the CDR3 is TGTGCCATCATGACGACTAGCGGGATGGCCGGCGAGCAGTTCTTC.

This clonotype has a handful of counts. This rearrangement joins TRBV19 to TRBJ2-2; tentatively, D is TRBD1 (6 bases). The V and J ends lost 6 bases and 1 base respectively, with 18 bases between them. The CDR3 extends over 17 amino acids. Germline V gene data show CDR1 as LNHDA and CDR2 as SQIVND (reference sequence). CDR3 residues: CASSGEGVRGNTGELFF. CDR3 nucleotides: TGTGCCAGTAGCGGCGAGGGGGTGAGGGGGAACACCGGGGAGCTGTTTTTT.

This chain connects TRBV7-9 to TRBJ2-7; 7 nucleotides match TRBD1. Trimming at V came to 5 bases and at J to 2 bases, leaving 9 bases not matched to a gene. CDR1 and CDR2 from the germline V gene are SEHNR and FQNEAQ (reference sequence). This CDR3 spans 15 amino acids. The CDR3 region is CASSPYGTATYEQYF. The CDR3, as DNA: TGTGCCAGCAGCCCGTACGGGACAGCGACCTACGAGCAGTACTTC.

This clonotype occurred a few times. This sequence joins TRBV6-1 and TRBJ1-2, with a weak D call TRBD1 (5 bases). This CDR3 is built from 15 residues. Germline V gene data show CDR1 as MNHNS and CDR2 as SASEGT. V was clipped by 6 bases and J by 6 bases, with 20 bases between them. Here the CDR3 reads CASSPRRGTLNGYTF. CDR3 in DNA: TGTGCCAGCAGCCCCCGGCGTGGGACCCTAAATGGCTACACCTTC.

A note on this clonotype: A much bigger clone sits one base away, suggesting this may be a read error. The chain combines TRBV30 with TRBJ2-1; 13 bases fit TRBD2. The J segment lost 11 bases and the V segment lost 1 base, leaving 8 bases of the junction unmatched. In germline, CDR1 is GTSNPN, CDR2 SVGIG (reference sequence). The CDR3 consists of 15 residues. CDR3 residues: CAWSGPGTSGNKQFF. CDR3 nucleotide sequence: TGTGCCTGGAGTGGCCCCGGGACTAGCGGGAATAAGCAGTTCTTC.

As to this clonotype: Its ends do not fully match the called genes, so a read error is possible. CDR3 amino acids: CTSSAIAGDYNEQFF. CDR3 coding DNA: TGCACCAGCAGCGCAATAGCGGGAGACTACAATGAGCAGTTCTTC. This chain uses TRBV5-1 with TRBJ2-3; 9 bases are shared with TRBD2. The DNA end is more similar to TRBJ2-1, so the J call may be wrong. From germline, CDR1 is SGHRS and CDR2 YFSETQ. The CDR3 length is 15 residues.

This clonotype was recorded a few times. This chain uses TRBV2 with TRBJ1-1, with TRBD1 as a possible D gene (5 bases). The CDR3 consists of 14 residues. V was trimmed by 3 bases and J by 5 bases, leaving 13 bases between them. CDR1 and CDR2 (germline): SNHLY, FYNNEI. CDR3 sequence (DNA): TGTGCCAGCAGTGAGAGGGGCGAGCGGACTGAAGCTTTCTTT. Translation: CASSERGERTEAFF.

CDR3 sequence (DNA): TGTGCCAGTACGGGGGTCTCTGGAAACACCATATATTTT. Translating gives CASTGVSGNTIYF. The chain carries TRBV19 and TRBJ1-3; D might be TRBD1 (5 bases). The CDR3 contains 13 residues. Germline CDR1 LNHDA, CDR2 SQIVND (reference sequence). V was pared by 7 bases and J by 0 bases, with 7 bases between.